This T cell receptor (beta chain) was captured in a study of CD8 T cells in Susac syndrome. The RNA input was roughly 0.45 to 1 ug, and it was reverse transcribed with random hexamers. TCRdb re-called the immunoSEQ multiplex PCR reads through MiXCR, storing one row per CDR3 protein. The table lists some 240,000 distinct CDR3 sequences, less than 96% of them singletons. Germline lookup yields CDR1 SEHNR and CDR2 FQNEAQ (reference sequence). The CDR3 has 19 residues. The ends were cut back, 5 bases at V and 1 base at J, with 26 bases in the middle. The sequence was obtained from a human donor with Susac syndrome. The rearrangement joins TRBV7-9 to TRBJ2-5, with D possibly called TRBD1 or TRBD2 (5 bases each). The specimen was CD4+ T cells from PBMCs. Here the CDR3 reads CASSPRVLWGKGPQETQYF. The CDR3 DNA follows: TGTGCCAGCAGCCCCCGGGTTCTCTGGGGGAAAGGCCCCCAAGAGACCCAGTACTTC. The variable domain in full, completed from reference TRBV7-9 and TRBJ2-5, reads DTGVSQNPRHKITKRGQNVTFRCDPISEHNRLYWYRQTLGQGPEFLTYFQNEAQLEKSRLLSDRFSAERPKGSFSTLEIQRTEQGDSAMYLCASSPRVLWGKGPQETQYFGPGTRLLVL.